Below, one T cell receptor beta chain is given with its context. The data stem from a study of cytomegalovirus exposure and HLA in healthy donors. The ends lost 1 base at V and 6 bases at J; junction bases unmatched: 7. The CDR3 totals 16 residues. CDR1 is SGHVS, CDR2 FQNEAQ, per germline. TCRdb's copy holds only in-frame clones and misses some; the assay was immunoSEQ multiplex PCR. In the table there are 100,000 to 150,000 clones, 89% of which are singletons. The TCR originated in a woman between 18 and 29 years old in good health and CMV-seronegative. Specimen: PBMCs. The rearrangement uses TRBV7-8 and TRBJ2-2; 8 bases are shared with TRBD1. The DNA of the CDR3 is TGTGCCAGCAGCTTAGGTGGACAGGGCTGGGCCGGGGAGCTGTTTTTT. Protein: CASSLGGQGWAGELFF.